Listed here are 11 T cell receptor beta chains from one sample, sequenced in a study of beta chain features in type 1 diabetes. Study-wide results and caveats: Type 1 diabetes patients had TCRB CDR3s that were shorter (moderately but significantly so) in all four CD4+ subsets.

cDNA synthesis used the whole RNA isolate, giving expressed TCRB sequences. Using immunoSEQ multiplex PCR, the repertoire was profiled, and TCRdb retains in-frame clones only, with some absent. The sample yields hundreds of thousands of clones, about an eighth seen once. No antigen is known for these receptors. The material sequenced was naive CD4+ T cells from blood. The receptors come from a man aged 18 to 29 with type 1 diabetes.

CDR3 in DNA: TGTGCCAGCAGCGTAGAACAGGCCACTAGCACAGATACGCAGTATTTT. It specifies CASSVEQATSTDTQYF. The chain combines TRBV9 with TRBJ2-3; D possibly corresponds to TRBD1 (5 bases). Germline CDR1 reads SGDLS; CDR2 reads YYNGEE. CDR3 size: 16 residues. V lost 0 bases, J lost 0 bases, and 11 bases lay in between. Looking up the rest from reference TRBV9 and TRBJ2-3 gives the full variable domain: DSGVTQTPKHLITATGQRVTLRCSPRSGDLSVYWYQQSLDQGLQFLIQYYNGEERAKGNILERFSAQQFPDLHSELNLSSLELGDSALYFCASSVEQATSTDTQYFGPGTRLTVL.

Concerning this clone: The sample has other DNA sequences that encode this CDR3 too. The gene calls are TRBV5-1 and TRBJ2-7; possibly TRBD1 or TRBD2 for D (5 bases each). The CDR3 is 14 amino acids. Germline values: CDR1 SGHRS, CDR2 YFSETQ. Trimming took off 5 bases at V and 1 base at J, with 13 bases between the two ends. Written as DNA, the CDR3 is TGCGCCAGCAGTTCCGGGACCTCTTCCTACGAGCAGTACTTC. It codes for CASSSGTSSYEQYF.

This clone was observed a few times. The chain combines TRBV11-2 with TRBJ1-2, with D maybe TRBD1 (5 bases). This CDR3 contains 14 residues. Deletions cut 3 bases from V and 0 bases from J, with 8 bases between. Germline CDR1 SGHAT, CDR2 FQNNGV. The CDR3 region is CASSFETANYGYTF. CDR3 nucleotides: TGTGCCAGCAGCTTTGAGACAGCTAACTATGGCTACACCTTC. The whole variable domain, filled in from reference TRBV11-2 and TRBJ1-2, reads EAGVAQSPRYKIIEKRQSVAFWCNPISGHATLYWYQQILGQGPKLLIQFQNNGVVDDSQLPKDRFSAERLKGVDSTLKIQPAKLEDSAVYLCASSFETANYGYTFGSGTRLTVV.

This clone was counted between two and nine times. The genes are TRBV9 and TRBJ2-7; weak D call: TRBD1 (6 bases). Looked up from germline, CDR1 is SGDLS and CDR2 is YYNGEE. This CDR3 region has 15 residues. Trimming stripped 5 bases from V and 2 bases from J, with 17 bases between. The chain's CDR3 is CASSGGVSVPYEQYF. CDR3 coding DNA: TGTGCCAGCAGTGGGGGCGTTAGTGTCCCCTACGAGCAGTACTTC.

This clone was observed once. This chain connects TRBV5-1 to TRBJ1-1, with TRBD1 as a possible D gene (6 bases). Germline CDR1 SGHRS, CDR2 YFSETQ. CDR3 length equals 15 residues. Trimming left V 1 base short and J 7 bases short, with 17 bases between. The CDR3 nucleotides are TGCGCCAGCAGCTTGCGGGGACAACTAACTAATGAAGCTTTCTTT. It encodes CASSLRGQLTNEAFF.

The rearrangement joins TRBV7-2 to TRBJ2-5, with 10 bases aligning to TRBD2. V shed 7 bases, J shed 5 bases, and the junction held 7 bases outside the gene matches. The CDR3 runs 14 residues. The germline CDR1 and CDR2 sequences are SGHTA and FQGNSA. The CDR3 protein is CASTRGLARETQYF. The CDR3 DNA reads TGTGCCAGCACCCGGGGACTAGCGCGGGAGACCCAGTACTTC.

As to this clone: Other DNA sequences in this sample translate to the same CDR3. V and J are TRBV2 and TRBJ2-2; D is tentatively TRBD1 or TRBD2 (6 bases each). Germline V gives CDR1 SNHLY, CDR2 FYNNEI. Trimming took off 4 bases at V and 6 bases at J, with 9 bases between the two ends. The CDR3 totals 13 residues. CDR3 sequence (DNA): TGTGCCAGCAGTGTAAGGGGGGCCGGGGAGCTGTTTTTT. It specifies CASSVRGAGELFF.

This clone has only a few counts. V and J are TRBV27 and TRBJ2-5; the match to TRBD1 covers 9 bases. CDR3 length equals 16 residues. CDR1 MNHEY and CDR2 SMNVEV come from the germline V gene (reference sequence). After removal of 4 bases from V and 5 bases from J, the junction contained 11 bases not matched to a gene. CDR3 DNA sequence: TGTGCCAGCAGTTCTGGGATACAGGGGGCAAGGGAGACCCAGTACTTC. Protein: CASSSGIQGARETQYF.

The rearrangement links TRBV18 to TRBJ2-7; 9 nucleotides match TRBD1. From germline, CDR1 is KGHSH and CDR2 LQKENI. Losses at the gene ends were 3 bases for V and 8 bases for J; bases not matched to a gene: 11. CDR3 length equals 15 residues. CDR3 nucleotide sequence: TGTGCCAGCTCACCGGACAGGGGTAGTACGGTGAAGCAGTACTTC. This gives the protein CASSPDRGSTVKQYF.

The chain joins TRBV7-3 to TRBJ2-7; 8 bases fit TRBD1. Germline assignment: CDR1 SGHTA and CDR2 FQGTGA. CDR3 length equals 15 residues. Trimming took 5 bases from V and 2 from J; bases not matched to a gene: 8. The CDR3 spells CASSPGTGLPYEQYF. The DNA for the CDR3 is TGTGCCAGCAGCCCCGGGACAGGCCTCCCCTACGAGCAGTACTTC.

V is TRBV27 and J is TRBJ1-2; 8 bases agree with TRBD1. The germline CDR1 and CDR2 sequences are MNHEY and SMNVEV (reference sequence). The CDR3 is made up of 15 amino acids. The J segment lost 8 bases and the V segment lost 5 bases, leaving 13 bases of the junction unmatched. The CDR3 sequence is CASSHLTGAERGYTF. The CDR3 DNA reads TGTGCCAGCAGTCATCTGACAGGGGCGGAAAGGGGCTACACCTTC.